What follows are 17 T cell receptor beta chains derived from one specimen sequenced in a study of T-cell memory formation after mild COVID-19. TCRdb reanalysed the 5' RACE reads using MiXCR and keeps one entry per CDR3 protein. The sample shows 150,000 or so distinct CDR3 sequences, approximately 14% of them seen only once. Specimen: PBMCs or a T cell subset sorted from them (not recorded which). The receptors derive from an adult woman who had mild COVID-19 (a few samples of this study predate the infection). Cell type and time point are not known.

V gene TRBV7-8 combines with J gene TRBJ1-1, with D possibly matching TRBD1 (5 bases). The V end was cut by 0 bases, the J end by 5 bases, with 13 bases between. Germline CDR1 is SGHVS and CDR2 is FQNEAQ. The CDR3 totals 15 residues. CDR3 region: CASSLAVGGTTEAFF. CDR3 DNA: TGTGCCAGCAGCTTAGCAGTCGGGGGAACAACTGAAGCTTTCTTT. The full variable domain, in which reference TRBV7-8 and TRBJ1-1 provide the parts outside the CDR3, is GAGVSQSPRYKVAKRGQDVALRCDPISGHVSLFWYQQALGQGPEFLTYFQNEAQLDKSGLPSDRFFAERPEGSVSTLKIQRTQQEDSAVYLCASSLAVGGTTEAFFGQGTRLTVV.

The V call is TRBV28, the J call TRBJ2-7, with D perhaps matching TRBD1 (6 bases). From germline, CDR1 is MDHEN and CDR2 SYDVKM. This CDR3 contains 16 residues. Trimming left V 0 bases short and J 2 bases short, with 14 bases between. The DNA of the CDR3 is TGTGCCAGCAGTTTATGGGGGGCCCTGGGGGCCTACGAGCAGTACTTC. Translation gives CASSLWGALGAYEQYF. Based on the CDR3 plus reference TRBV28 and TRBJ2-7, the full variable domain is DVKVTQSSRYLVKRTGEKVFLECVQDMDHENMFWYRQDPGLGLRLIYFSYDVKMKEKGDIPEGYSVSREKKERFSLILESASTNQTSMYLCASSLWGALGAYEQYFGPGTRLTVT.

V gene TRBV12-3 or TRBV12-4 combines with J gene TRBJ2-2; D unclear. The length of the CDR3 is 13 residues. The V end was cut by 1 base, the J end by 5 bases, with 5 bases between. This CDR3 reads CASSLDTTGELFF. As DNA, the CDR3 is TGTGCCAGCAGTTTAGATACAACCGGGGAGCTGTTTTTT.

There are many counts of this clonotype. This sequence joins TRBV12-3 or TRBV12-4 and TRBJ1-1, with a tentative D call TRBD1 (5 bases). This CDR3 has 15 amino acids. The ends were cut back, 2 bases at V and 0 bases at J, with 10 bases in the middle. CDR3: CASSLQGGLNTEAFF. The CDR3 DNA is TGTGCCAGCAGTTTACAGGGAGGGTTGAACACTGAAGCTTTCTTT.

This sequence joins TRBV3-1 and TRBJ2-5; 13 nucleotides align to TRBD2. Germline assignment: CDR1 LGHDT and CDR2 YNNKEL (reference sequence). Trimming at V came to 3 bases and at J to 5 bases, leaving 9 bases not matched to a gene. The CDR3 loop spans 17 amino acids. CDR3 protein: CASSQSGLAGYAETQYF. In DNA, the CDR3 is TGTGCCAGCAGCCAGTCGGGACTAGCGGGATACGCGGAGACCCAGTACTTC.

This clonotype came up a few times. Written as DNA, the CDR3 is TGCGCCAGCAGTGAGTCCGGGAGGACAGATACGCAGTATTTT. This codes for CASSESGRTDTQYF. V and J are TRBV10-2 and TRBJ2-3; 7 bases fit TRBD2. CDR1 and CDR2 (germline): WSHSY, SAAADI. Germline trimming cut 0 bases from V and 3 bases from J; bases unmatched to any gene: 0. The CDR3 length is 14 residues.

This clonotype was detected only a few times. The chain couples TRBV2 to TRBJ1-5; D is perhaps TRBD1 (6 bases). The CDR3 loop spans 14 amino acids. Germline CDR1 SNHLY, CDR2 FYNNEI. V lost 10 bases and J lost 2, with 15 bases in between. For the CDR3, the DNA is TGTGCCACAACACAGGGTAAGGGCAATCAGCCCCAGCATTTT. It codes for CATTQGKGNQPQHF.

The chain has TRBV29-1 and TRBJ2-5; 15 bases are a match to TRBD2. The CDR3 sequence is 14 residues long. Germline values: CDR1 SQVTM, CDR2 ANQGSEA. The J segment lost 7 bases and the V segment lost 4 bases, leaving 4 bases of the junction unmatched. DNA of the CDR3: TGCAGCGTTGTCCGGGGACTAGCGGGGGGGACCCAGTACTTC. Amino acids: CSVVRGLAGGTQYF.

This clonotype was picked up a small number of times. The rearrangement uses TRBV4-1 and TRBJ2-2; D uncertain. The V end was cut by 4 bases, the J end by 3 bases, with 9 bases between. Germline-derived CDR1 and CDR2 are MGHRA and YSYEKL. This CDR3 region has 14 residues. This CDR3 reads CASSPLRDTGELFF. The CDR3 DNA is TGCGCCAGCAGCCCACTCCGGGACACCGGGGAGCTGTTTTTT.

The CDR3 is CASSAGDSGNQPQHF. The DNA of the CDR3 is TGTGCCAGCAGCGCCGGGGACAGCGGCAATCAGCCCCAGCATTTT. V is TRBV9 and J is TRBJ1-5, with 7 bases lining up with TRBD1. The CDR3 sequence is 15 residues long. Germline CDR1 and CDR2: SGDLS and YYNGEE. The ends lost 3 bases at V and 2 bases at J; junction bases unmatched: 5.

The V gene is TRBV18, the J gene TRBJ2-5; 13 positions agree with TRBD2. CDR1 and CDR2 (germline): KGHSH, LQKENI. The length of the CDR3 is 20 residues. Trimming removed 2 bases from V and 4 bases from J; junction bases left unmatched: 16. The CDR3 loop reads CASSPRTGLAGEGAGETQYF. The CDR3 DNA is TGTGCCAGCTCACCAAGAACAGGACTAGCGGGAGAAGGGGCAGGAGAGACCCAGTACTTC.

The chain has TRBV5-4 and TRBJ1-1; no firm D call. The germline gives CDR1 SGHNT, CDR2 YYREEE (reference sequence). With 7 bases removed from V and 1 base from J, the gap between germline ends came to 11 bases. CDR3 size: 13 residues. Here the CDR3 reads CASQSPRNTEAFF. The CDR3 nucleotides read TGTGCCAGCCAATCCCCGCGGAACACTGAAGCTTTCTTT. The full variable domain, in which reference TRBV5-4 and TRBJ1-1 provide the parts outside the CDR3, is ETGVTQSPTHLIKTRGQQVTLRCSSQSGHNTVSWYQQALGQGPQFIFQYYREEENGRGNFPPRFSGLQFPNYSSELNVNALELDDSALYLCASQSPRNTEAFFGQGTRLTVV.

This clonotype was seen a few times. V and J are TRBV7-6 and TRBJ2-1, with TRBD2 identical over 10 bases. Germline V gives CDR1 SGHVS, CDR2 FNYEAQ. The ends lost 3 bases at V and 8 bases at J; junction bases unmatched: 7. The CDR3 runs to 15 residues. The CDR3 DNA reads TGTGCCAGCAGCTTCCTAGCGGGGGTTGGGGATGAGCAGTTCTTC. Translation gives CASSFLAGVGDEQFF. Complete variable domain (other parts from reference TRBV7-6 and TRBJ2-1): GAGVSQSPRYKVTKRGQDVALRCDPISGHVSLYWYRQALGQGPEFLTYFNYEAQQDKSGLPNDRFSAERPEGSISTLTIQRTEQRDSAMYRCASSFLAGVGDEQFFGPGTRLTVL.

This clonotype has more than one count but fewer than ten. V and J are TRBV5-1 and TRBJ2-4; tentatively, D is TRBD1 (6 bases). The CDR3 extends over 15 amino acids. Germline CDR1 is SGHRS and CDR2 is YFSETQ. With 0 bases removed from V and 4 bases from J, the gap between germline ends came to 11 bases. The CDR3 loop is CASSLEQGTKNIQYF. CDR3 DNA: TGCGCCAGCAGCTTGGAACAGGGAACGAAAAACATTCAGTACTTC.

The V gene is TRBV5-1, the J gene TRBJ2-3; no firm D call. In germline, CDR1 is SGHRS, CDR2 YFSETQ. Trimming removed 4 bases from V and 5 bases from J, with 14 bases in between. The CDR3 has 14 amino acids. Written as DNA, the CDR3 is TGCGCCAGCAGCCCGCGTTCCCTTGAAGATACGCAGTATTTT. Protein: CASSPRSLEDTQYF.

This clonotype was observed at least ten times. This chain joins TRBV24-1 and TRBJ2-7, with 7 bases aligning to TRBD1. The germline CDR1 and CDR2 sequences are KGHDR and SFDVKD. This CDR3 has 12 residues. V was clipped by 5 bases and J by 6 bases; unmatched bases: 3. CDR3: CATSGGGTEQYF. Written as DNA, the CDR3 is TGTGCCACCAGTGGAGGGGGCACCGAGCAGTACTTC.

This clonotype was seen a few times. This chain uses TRBV7-9 with TRBJ1-2; TRBD1 matches 7 bases. Germline loops: CDR1 SEHNR, CDR2 FQNEAQ (reference sequence). The CDR3 contains 12 residues. V shed 6 bases and J 6 bases; nucleotides not matched to a gene: 4. CDR3 loop: CASRSTGDGYTF. Here the CDR3 DNA reads TGTGCCAGCAGATCTACAGGGGATGGCTACACCTTC.